Following are 31 T cell receptor beta chains from one sample sequenced in a study of shared clonotypes between healthy human individuals. Data came from immunoSEQ multiplex PCR; TCRdb stores just in-frame clones and leaves some out. The sample lists about 770,000 clones, 72% occurring once. Sequencing input: memory CD4+ T cells sorted from blood. Noted subset: CD45RA-negative fraction. These receptors were obtained from a young woman in good health.

This clone was detected only a few times. CDR3 coding DNA: TGCAGTGCAAACAGGGTGCGGGAGCAGTACTTC. It yields the protein CSANRVREQYF. The chain combines TRBV20-1 with TRBJ2-7, with D tentatively TRBD1 (6 bases). Deletions cut 6 bases from V and 7 bases from J, with 13 bases between. Germline-derived CDR1 and CDR2 are DFQATT and SNEGSKA (reference sequence). CDR3 length: 11 residues.

This clone has just a few counts. The V and J genes are TRBV27 and TRBJ2-2; 7 bases match TRBD1. This CDR3 region has 15 residues. Germline-derived CDR1 and CDR2 are MNHEY and SMNVEV (reference sequence). The ends lost 4 bases at V and 6 bases at J; junction bases unmatched: 8. The CDR3 DNA reads TGTGCCAGCAGTTCCCTCAGAGGGGGCCCCGGGGAGCTGTTTTTT. Translating it yields CASSSLRGGPGELFF.

V is TRBV30 and J is TRBJ1-1; D is ambiguous. Trimming took 3 bases from V and 0 from J, leaving 14 bases between them. CDR1 is GTSNPN, CDR2 SVGIG, per germline (reference sequence). The CDR3 spans 15 residues. This CDR3 is CAWRRSFNMNTEAFF. The CDR3 coding sequence is TGTGCCTGGAGACGTTCATTCAACATGAACACTGAAGCTTTCTTT.

A single count supports this clone. The chain is built from TRBV7-9 and TRBJ2-5, with D tentatively TRBD2 (6 bases). CDR3 size: 13 residues. Per the germline V gene, CDR1 is SEHNR and CDR2 is FQNEAQ (reference sequence). With 5 bases removed from V and 3 bases from J, the gap between germline ends came to 10 bases. The CDR3 sequence is CASSLVAEETQYF. CDR3 DNA: TGTGCCAGCAGCCTCGTAGCGGAAGAGACCCAGTACTTC.

This clone was seen once. V usage is TRBV10-3 and J usage is TRBJ1-1; tentatively, D is TRBD1 (5 bases). Germline-derived CDR1 and CDR2 are ENHRY and SYGVKD. The V and J ends lost 6 bases and 3 bases respectively, with 14 bases between them. The CDR3 has 14 residues. The CDR3 nucleotides read TGTGCCATCAGAGGGGCGGGAGGGGACACTGAAGCTTTCTTT. Amino acid sequence: CAIRGAGGDTEAFF.

The chain has TRBV19 and TRBJ2-5; the D is unclear. This CDR3 contains 14 residues. With 5 bases removed from V and 2 bases from J, the gap between germline ends came to 12 bases. Looked up from germline, CDR1 is LNHDA and CDR2 is SQIVND (reference sequence). The CDR3 DNA follows: TGTGCCAGTAGTTATGTGGTCGGGCAAGAGACCCAGTACTTC. Amino acid sequence: CASSYVVGQETQYF.

Only a few counts were recorded for this clone. V is TRBV5-1 and J is TRBJ1-1; D is unclear. The CDR3 runs 14 residues. Germline loops: CDR1 SGHRS, CDR2 YFSETQ. Trimming cost V 2 bases and J 1 base, with 9 bases left between them. The DNA for the CDR3 is TGCGCCAGCAGCTTAGGTTCAGGGAACACTGAAGCTTTCTTT. It codes for CASSLGSGNTEAFF.

The genes are TRBV6-5 and TRBJ1-2, with 9 positions matching TRBD1. The CDR3 spans 14 residues. The germline V gene has CDR1 MNHEY and CDR2 SVGAGI. The V and J ends lost 7 bases and 2 bases, in that order; junction bases with no gene match: 5. The CDR3 DNA reads TGTGCCAGCAATTCGGGACAGGGAAACTATGGCTACACCTTC. It codes for CASNSGQGNYGYTF.

This clone was counted only a few times. The genes are TRBV10-3 and TRBJ2-7; 9 bases line up with TRBD2. Per germline, CDR1 ENHRY and CDR2 SYGVKD. Unmatched junction bases numbered 11, after V lost 6 bases and J lost 5 bases. The length of the CDR3 is 15 residues. The CDR3 bases are TGTGCCATCAGGGACCCGGGACTAGCAGCTCACGAGCAGTACTTC. The encoded protein is CAIRDPGLAAHEQYF.

V and J are TRBV28 and TRBJ2-7; D might be TRBD2 (6 bases). The CDR3 contains 13 residues. Deletions cut 6 bases from V and 7 bases from J, with 16 bases between. CDR1 MDHEN and CDR2 SYDVKM come from the germline V gene. This CDR3 reads CASRRTQGGEQYF. CDR3 sequence (DNA): TGTGCCAGCAGGCGAACCCAGGGAGGTGAGCAGTACTTC. Together with reference TRBV28 and TRBJ2-7, the CDR3 gives the full variable domain: DVKVTQSSRYLVKRTGEKVFLECVQDMDHENMFWYRQDPGLGLRLIYFSYDVKMKEKGDIPEGYSVSREKKERFSLILESASTNQTSMYLCASRRTQGGEQYFGPGTRLTVT.

V and J are TRBV20-1 and TRBJ2-7; TRBD2 aligns across 7 bases. This CDR3 is 11 amino acids long. The V segment lost 6 bases and the J segment 3 bases; nucleotides outside the gene matches: 2. Germline assignment: CDR1 DFQATT and CDR2 SNEGSKA (reference sequence). The CDR3 sequence is CSATSFYEQYF. In nucleotides, the CDR3 is TGCAGTGCGACTAGCTTCTACGAGCAGTACTTC.

V is TRBV28 and J is TRBJ1-1, with D maybe TRBD1 (6 bases). V was trimmed by 2 bases and J by 2 bases, leaving 9 bases between them. The CDR3 totals 14 residues. Per germline, CDR1 MDHEN and CDR2 SYDVKM. CDR3 sequence reads: CASSLGGHNTEAFF. DNA of the CDR3: TGTGCCAGCAGTTTAGGGGGACACAACACTGAAGCTTTCTTT.

This rearrangement joins TRBV19 to TRBJ1-2; possible D gene TRBD1, 5 bases. The CDR3 length is 13 residues. Deletions cut 3 bases from V and 8 bases from J, with 13 bases between. The germline gives CDR1 LNHDA, CDR2 SQIVND (reference sequence). The DNA of the CDR3 is TGTGCCAGTAGTATCGGAGGGGTGGAAGGCTACACCTTC. Translating it yields CASSIGGVEGYTF. Full variable domain (rest looked up from reference TRBV19 and TRBJ1-2): DGGITQSPKYLFRKEGQNVTLSCEQNLNHDAMYWYRQDPGQGLRLIYYSQIVNDFQKGDIAEGYSVSREKKESFPLTVTSAQKNPTAFYLCASSIGGVEGYTFGSGTRLTVV.

The chain is built from TRBV20-1 and TRBJ2-7; D may be TRBD1 (5 bases). The germline V gene has CDR1 DFQATT and CDR2 SNEGSKA (reference sequence). V gave up 2 bases and J gave up 4 bases, with 6 bases separating them. The CDR3 sequence is 11 residues long. DNA for the CDR3: TGCAGTGCTAGAAGACAGTACGAGCAGTACTTC. Residues: CSARRQYEQYF.

This sequence joins TRBV9 and TRBJ1-5, with TRBD1 as a possible D gene (5 bases). V was pared by 0 bases and J by 6 bases, with 16 bases between. The CDR3 is made up of 16 amino acids. Germline V gene sequence: CDR1 SGDLS, CDR2 YYNGEE. CDR3 nucleotide sequence: TGTGCCAGCAGCGTAGACCCGGGACCGGAAAGTCAGCCCCAGCATTTT. Protein: CASSVDPGPESQPQHF. The whole variable domain, remainder taken from reference TRBV9 and TRBJ1-5, is DSGVTQTPKHLITATGQRVTLRCSPRSGDLSVYWYQQSLDQGLQFLIQYYNGEERAKGNILERFSAQQFPDLHSELNLSSLELGDSALYFCASSVDPGPESQPQHFGDGTRLSIL.

Comments on this clone: This sample also contains other DNA sequences that code for the same CDR3. This chain connects TRBV5-1 to TRBJ2-7; D is ambiguous. Germline CDR1 SGHRS, CDR2 YFSETQ. V lost 0 bases and J 4 bases, leaving 8 bases between the germline ends. The CDR3 extends over 13 amino acids. The CDR3 coding sequence is TGCGCCAGCAGCTTGGAAGGAGCATACGAGCAGTACTTC. Protein product: CASSLEGAYEQYF. The complete variable domain, with remaining parts taken from reference TRBV5-1 and TRBJ2-7, reads KAGVTQTPRYLIKTRGQQVTLSCSPISGHRSVSWYQQTPGQGLQFLFEYFSETQRNKGNFPGRFSGRQFSNSRSEMNVSTLELGDSALYLCASSLEGAYEQYFGPGTRLTVT.

This clone appeared a few times. The V and J genes are TRBV19 and TRBJ2-7; 15 positions match TRBD2. Germline CDR1 reads LNHDA; CDR2 reads SQIVND (reference sequence). The CDR3 totals 16 residues. After removal of 3 bases from V and 4 bases from J, the junction contained 4 bases not matched to a gene. The DNA of the CDR3 is TGTGCCAGTAGTATCTATGGGACTAGCGGGAGGTACGAGCAGTACTTC. The encoded protein is CASSIYGTSGRYEQYF.

V gene TRBV19 combines with J gene TRBJ1-2; D gene ambiguous. In germline, CDR1 is LNHDA, CDR2 SQIVND (reference sequence). The CDR3 has 13 residues. Deletions cut 9 bases from V and 4 bases from J, with 15 bases between. CDR3 residues: CASRVLDGYGYTF. CDR3 nucleotides: TGTGCCAGCCGGGTCTTGGACGGCTATGGCTACACCTTC.

V and J are TRBV6-6 and TRBJ2-3, with a possible D match to TRBD2 (5 bases). This CDR3 contains 15 residues. V was shortened by 0 bases and J by 4 bases, with 11 bases between the two germline ends. From germline, CDR1 is MNHNY and CDR2 SVGAGI (reference sequence). CDR3 DNA: TGTGCCAGCAGTTACTCGCGGGTTTTGGCAGATACGCAGTATTTT. It encodes CASSYSRVLADTQYF.

The J gene is TRBJ2-7, the V gene TRBV28; D gene ambiguous. Looked up from germline, CDR1 is MDHEN and CDR2 is SYDVKM. CDR3 length equals 11 residues. Trimming left V 6 bases short and J 9 bases short, with 12 bases between. The CDR3 sequence: CASSLPGGQYF. In nucleotides, the CDR3 is TGTGCCAGCAGCCTGCCGGGTGGGCAGTACTTC.

V and J are TRBV19 and TRBJ2-5, with 9 bases aligning to TRBD1. The CDR3 sequence is 17 residues long. Germline V gives CDR1 LNHDA, CDR2 SQIVND (reference sequence). V lost 1 base, J lost 2 bases, and 8 bases stayed unmatched. The CDR3 DNA follows: TGTGCCAGTAGTATAGCTGGGACAGGGTGGAAGCAAGAGACCCAGTACTTC. Protein sequence: CASSIAGTGWKQETQYF. The full variable domain, completed using reference TRBV19 and TRBJ2-5, is DGGITQSPKYLFRKEGQNVTLSCEQNLNHDAMYWYRQDPGQGLRLIYYSQIVNDFQKGDIAEGYSVSREKKESFPLTVTSAQKNPTAFYLCASSIAGTGWKQETQYFGPGTRLLVL.

In its sample, this clone was seen a few times. This chain uses TRBV2 with TRBJ2-7; 14 bases match TRBD2. The CDR3 totals 16 residues. Per germline, CDR1 SNHLY and CDR2 FYNNEI. Losses at the gene ends were 4 bases for V and 6 bases for J; bases not matched to a gene: 8. This CDR3 reads CASSGRGGLAGAEQYF. CDR3 nucleotides: TGTGCCAGCAGTGGACGTGGGGGACTAGCGGGAGCCGAGCAGTACTTC.

Points on this clone: This CDR3 is also generated by other DNA sequences in the sample. The V call is TRBV20-1, the J call TRBJ2-5; D call uncertain. The CDR3 spans 11 residues. Looked up from germline, CDR1 is DFQATT and CDR2 is SNEGSKA (reference sequence). Trimming shortened V by 2 bases and J by 5 bases, and 6 bases separated the two germline ends. The CDR3 loop is CSARKSETQYF. DNA for the CDR3: TGCAGTGCTAGAAAATCGGAGACCCAGTACTTC.

The rearrangement uses TRBV7-3 and TRBJ2-5; the D is unclear. V lost 5 bases to trimming and J lost 2 bases, with 18 bases between them. There are 16 residues in the CDR3. The germline gives CDR1 SGHTA, CDR2 FQGTGA. This CDR3 reads CASSGTIGTLQETQYF. The CDR3 bases are TGTGCCAGCAGCGGAACAATTGGCACCCTACAAGAGACCCAGTACTTC.

This rearrangement joins TRBV6-1 to TRBJ2-6; D is tentatively TRBD1 or TRBD2 (5 bases each). The V end lost 2 bases, the J end lost 2 bases, and 10 bases lay between the germline ends. The CDR3 totals 16 residues. Germline lookup yields CDR1 MNHNS and CDR2 SASEGT. This chain's CDR3 is CASSETWGPGANVLTF. CDR3 in DNA: TGTGCCAGCAGTGAAACGTGGGGACCTGGGGCCAACGTCCTGACTTTC.

The chain has TRBV5-4 and TRBJ2-7; D is ambiguous. V lost 0 bases and J lost 3, with 7 bases in between. Germline V gene lookup returns CDR1 SGHNT and CDR2 YYREEE (reference sequence). The CDR3 is 13 residues long. CDR3 nucleotides: TGTGCCAGCAGCTTGGGGTACAACTACGAGCAGTACTTC. It specifies CASSLGYNYEQYF. The entire variable domain, with the rest obtained from reference TRBV5-4 and TRBJ2-7, is as follows: ETGVTQSPTHLIKTRGQQVTLRCSSQSGHNTVSWYQQALGQGPQFIFQYYREEENGRGNFPPRFSGLQFPNYSSELNVNALELDDSALYLCASSLGYNYEQYFGPGTRLTVT.

The V call is TRBV28, the J call TRBJ2-1, with unresolved D. The V gene lost 3 bases and the J gene lost 7 bases, with 22 bases spanning the gap. Germline V gene data show CDR1 as MDHEN and CDR2 as SYDVKM. The CDR3 sequence is 17 residues long. CDR3 protein: CASSFNQYLPLVNEQFF. CDR3 sequence (DNA): TGTGCCAGCAGTTTTAATCAGTATCTGCCCTTAGTGAATGAGCAGTTCTTC.

For the CDR3, the DNA is TGCGCCAGCAGCCAGGAGGGGGCCCTGAACACTGAAGCTTTCTTT. Translated: CASSQEGALNTEAFF. V gene TRBV4-1 combines with J gene TRBJ1-1; 7 bases align to TRBD1. The CDR3 consists of 15 residues. Germline loops: CDR1 MGHRA, CDR2 YSYEKL. Trimming cost V 3 bases and J 0 bases; bases outside gene matches: 4.

This chain links TRBV28 with TRBJ1-5; possibly TRBD1 for D (6 bases). The CDR3 has 15 residues. The germline V gene encodes CDR1 MDHEN and CDR2 SYDVKM. Trimming removed 2 bases from V and 7 bases from J, with 15 bases in between. CDR3 loop: CASSLPQGLDQPQHF. CDR3 DNA: TGTGCCAGCAGTTTACCACAGGGATTGGACCAGCCCCAGCATTTT.

The chain carries TRBV27 and TRBJ2-3; 10 positions match TRBD1. Germline CDR1 MNHEY, CDR2 SMNVEV (reference sequence). This CDR3 has 16 amino acids. V was clipped by 6 bases and J by 3 bases; unmatched bases: 9. Here the CDR3 reads CASRPGQGRGTDTQYF. In nucleotides, the CDR3 is TGTGCCAGCAGGCCGGGACAGGGGCGAGGGACAGATACGCAGTATTTT.

In its sample, this clone was seen once. V and J are TRBV21-1 and TRBJ2-6; TRBD1 is the table's D call and was not checked against the DNA. TRBV21-1 is shown as a pseudogene. The CDR3 contains 17 residues. In DNA, the CDR3 is TGTGCCAGCAGCATAGGACAGGGTTCCTCTGGGGCCAACGTCCTGACTTTC. Translated, it gives CASSIGQGSSGANVLTF.